The rows below give T cell receptor beta chains drawn from one sample of a study of cytomegalovirus exposure and HLA in healthy donors. TCRdb's copy holds only in-frame clones and misses some; the assay was immunoSEQ multiplex PCR. The profile covers 65,000 to 70,000 clones, with approximately 72% appearing a single time and almost 7.5% taken by the ten largest. The sequenced material came from PBMCs. These receptors were obtained from a woman in her 30s in good health and CMV-seropositive. Both conserved end residues are part of each CDR3. Each record gives: D gene, clone size, V gene, J gene, CDR3 DNA, CDR3 protein. D genes are given only for firm matches. The size entry is marked missing in some rows and otherwise reads once, few, many or a size class.

D: TRBD1
size: -
V: TRBV6-5
J: TRBJ2-7
DNA: TGTGCCAGCTCCTGGACAGGGTATGGCGAGCAGTACTTC
CDR3: CASSWTGYGEQYF

D: -
size: -
V: TRBV14
J: TRBJ2-3
DNA: TGTGCCAGCAGCCAAGGGAGGACCACAGATACGCAGTATTTT
CDR3: CASSQGRTTDTQYF

D: TRBD2
size: -
V: TRBV27
J: TRBJ2-7
DNA: TGTGCCAGCAGAGCACGGCGGGAGCAATACGAGCAGTACTTC
CDR3: CASRARREQYEQYF

D: TRBD1
size: -
V: TRBV7-2
J: TRBJ1-2
DNA: TGTGCCAGCAGCTTATCCGGGACAGGGGGTCGCCCTCACACCTTC
CDR3: CASSLSGTGGRPHTF

D: TRBD2
size: -
V: TRBV5-1
J: TRBJ2-3
DNA: TGCGCCAGCAGTTATACTAGCGGGAGGACAGATACGCAGTATTTT
CDR3: CASSYTSGRTDTQYF

D: TRBD2
size: -
V: TRBV7-6
J: TRBJ2-1
DNA: TGTGCCAGCAGCTTGAGTAGCGGGAGTGGGCAGTTCTTC
CDR3: CASSLSSGSGQFF

D: TRBD2
size: once
V: TRBV7-9
J: TRBJ2-1
DNA: TGTGCCAGCAGCTTAGAGTCTAGGGAGACTAGCGGGAGGGCCCACGAGCAGTTCTTC
CDR3: CASSLESRETSGRAHEQFF

D: -
size: -
V: TRBV28
J: TRBJ2-1
DNA: TGTGCCAGCACGCTAGGGCCAGGGTATGAGCAGTTCTTC
CDR3: CASTLGPGYEQFF

D: -
size: -
V: TRBV5-6
J: TRBJ2-3
DNA: TGTGCCAGCAGCGCCGGGCTGGGGCGAGATACGCAGTATTTT
CDR3: CASSAGLGRDTQYF

D: TRBD1
size: -
V: TRBV28
J: TRBJ2-1
DNA: TGTGCCAGCAGAATGTGGGGGACAGGTTACAATGAGCAGTTCTTC
CDR3: CASRMWGTGYNEQFF

D: TRBD1
size: -
V: TRBV30
J: TRBJ1-6
DNA: TGTGCCTGGGAAGGGGACAGGGGGGATTCACCCCTCCACTTT
CDR3: CAWEGDRGDSPLHF

D: TRBD2
size: few
V: TRBV5-6
J: TRBJ2-5
DNA: TGTGCCAGCAGCTTGGAGCCGCGCGGGGGGTACCAAGAGACCCAGTACTTC
CDR3: CASSLEPRGGYQETQYF